This is a list of T cell receptor beta chains from one sample in a study of blood T cell repertoires in COVID-19. Assay used: immunoSEQ multiplex PCR; TCRdb lists only in-frame clones, some missing. The data hold 240,000 or so clones, with nearly 90% observed a single time. Material for sequencing was peripheral blood. The source is a woman aged 30 to 39 with acute or convalescent COVID-19. The CDR3 runs from the conserved cysteine through the conserved F or W. Each record gives: J gene, clone size, D gene, V gene, CDR3 length, CDR3 DNA, CDR3 protein. The D gene is left open where the match is weak. Only some rows state a clone size, as once, few, many or a class for expanded clones.

j_call: TRBJ2-7
clone_size: -
d_call: -
v_call: TRBV19
cdr3_length: 15
cdr3_nt: TGTGCCAGTAGTATCAAAGTAGCCTTCTCCCACGAGCAGTACTTC
cdr3_aa: CASSIKVAFSHEQYF

j_call: TRBJ1-5
clone_size: -
d_call: TRBD1
v_call: TRBV2
cdr3_length: 15
cdr3_nt: TGTGCCAGCGGATTGCCGGGACAGGGGAATCAGCCCCAGCATTTT
cdr3_aa: CASGLPGQGNQPQHF

j_call: TRBJ1-6
clone_size: -
d_call: -
v_call: TRBV19
cdr3_length: 14
cdr3_nt: TGTGCCAGTAGTACGGTGGATAGCGGGTCACCCCTCCACTTT
cdr3_aa: CASSTVDSGSPLHF

j_call: TRBJ1-4
clone_size: -
d_call: TRBD1
v_call: TRBV4-3
cdr3_length: 16
cdr3_nt: TGCGCCAGCAGCTCGGGACAGCATGCAACTAATGAAAAACTGTTTTTT
cdr3_aa: CASSSGQHATNEKLFF

j_call: TRBJ2-7
clone_size: -
d_call: TRBD1
v_call: TRBV15
cdr3_length: 15
cdr3_nt: TGTGCCACCAGCCTAGACAGGGACCTTTCCTACGAGCAGTACTTC
cdr3_aa: CATSLDRDLSYEQYF

j_call: TRBJ2-1
clone_size: -
d_call: -
v_call: TRBV11-2
cdr3_length: 14
cdr3_nt: TGTGCCAGCCAACTAGGAGGCTTGTACAATGAGCAGTTCTTC
cdr3_aa: CASQLGGLYNEQFF

j_call: TRBJ1-1
clone_size: -
d_call: TRBD1
v_call: TRBV5-1
cdr3_length: 18
cdr3_nt: TGCGCCAGCAGCTCGGGACAGGGGGCGCGGAAACTGAACACTGAAGCTTTCTTT
cdr3_aa: CASSSGQGARKLNTEAFF

j_call: TRBJ2-3
clone_size: once
d_call: -
v_call: TRBV27
cdr3_length: 13
cdr3_nt: TGTGCCAGCAGCCACAGGGACACAGATACGCAGTATTTT
cdr3_aa: CASSHRDTDTQYF

j_call: TRBJ2-3
clone_size: -
d_call: -
v_call: TRBV12-5
cdr3_length: 17
cdr3_nt: TGTGCTAGTGGTTTGCAGACCGGGACTCAAAGCACAGATACGCAGTATTTT
cdr3_aa: CASGLQTGTQSTDTQYF

j_call: TRBJ2-1
clone_size: -
d_call: TRBD2
v_call: TRBV5-6
cdr3_length: 14
cdr3_nt: TGTGCCAGCAGGGGGACTAGCGGGAGCAATGAGCAGTTCTTC
cdr3_aa: CASRGTSGSNEQFF

j_call: TRBJ2-5
clone_size: -
d_call: TRBD1
v_call: TRBV18
cdr3_length: 13
cdr3_nt: TGTGCCAGTTCGGGACAGTTGGGAGAGACCCAGTACTTC
cdr3_aa: CASSGQLGETQYF

j_call: TRBJ1-1
clone_size: -
d_call: -
v_call: TRBV7-3
cdr3_length: 11
cdr3_nt: TGTGCTTTGTTCGGGAACACTGAAGCTTTCTTT
cdr3_aa: CALFGNTEAFF

j_call: TRBJ2-5
clone_size: -
d_call: -
v_call: TRBV5-4
cdr3_length: 15
cdr3_nt: TGTGCCAGCAGCTTGGGTGGGACTCTACAAGAGACCCAGTACTTC
cdr3_aa: CASSLGGTLQETQYF

j_call: TRBJ1-4
clone_size: -
d_call: TRBD1
v_call: TRBV6-5
cdr3_length: 13
cdr3_nt: TGTGCCAGCAGCACCCGACAGGGTGCAAAACTGTTTTTT
cdr3_aa: CASSTRQGAKLFF

j_call: TRBJ2-4
clone_size: few
d_call: TRBD2
v_call: TRBV25-1
cdr3_length: 16
cdr3_nt: TGTGCCAGCAGTGAACCGGGACTAGAAGCCAAAAACATTCAGTACTTC
cdr3_aa: CASSEPGLEAKNIQYF

j_call: TRBJ2-7
clone_size: -
d_call: TRBD2
v_call: TRBV19
cdr3_length: 14
cdr3_nt: TGTGCCAGTAGTATTGGGAGGGCCACCTACGAGCAGTACTTC
cdr3_aa: CASSIGRATYEQYF

j_call: TRBJ2-1
clone_size: -
d_call: TRBD1
v_call: TRBV7-2
cdr3_length: 18
cdr3_nt: TGTGCCAGCAGCTTAGTAGGGACAGGGCTGAGCTCCTACAATGAGCAGTTCTTC
cdr3_aa: CASSLVGTGLSSYNEQFF

j_call: TRBJ1-2
clone_size: -
d_call: -
v_call: TRBV14
cdr3_length: 13
cdr3_nt: TGTGCCAGCAGCCCACGACTCACCTATGGCTACACCTTC
cdr3_aa: CASSPRLTYGYTF

j_call: TRBJ2-2
clone_size: -
d_call: -
v_call: TRBV5-4
cdr3_length: 16
cdr3_nt: TGTGCCAGCAGCTTTGTAGGGGCGCGTCGCACCGGGGAGCTGTTTTTT
cdr3_aa: CASSFVGARRTGELFF

j_call: TRBJ2-3
clone_size: -
d_call: -
v_call: TRBV25-1
cdr3_length: 15
cdr3_nt: TGTGCCAGCACCCCCGGGGGAACTAGCACAGATACGCAGTATTTT
cdr3_aa: CASTPGGTSTDTQYF

j_call: TRBJ1-5
clone_size: once
d_call: TRBD1
v_call: TRBV11-3
cdr3_length: 17
cdr3_nt: TGTGCCAGCAGCTTAGATACGGGAACAGGGGGCGGCCAGCCCCAGCATTTT
cdr3_aa: CASSLDTGTGGGQPQHF

j_call: TRBJ1-2
clone_size: -
d_call: -
v_call: TRBV3-1/TRBV3-2
cdr3_length: 14
cdr3_nt: TGTGCCAGCAGCCAAGTCGCGGGCAGGGGTGGCTACACCTTC
cdr3_aa: CASSQVAGRGGYTF

j_call: TRBJ2-7
clone_size: -
d_call: TRBD1
v_call: TRBV6-2/TRBV6-3
cdr3_length: 15
cdr3_nt: TGTGCCAGCAGTTACACGACAGGGGGCATCCACGAGCAGTACTTC
cdr3_aa: CASSYTTGGIHEQYF

j_call: TRBJ2-5
clone_size: -
d_call: -
v_call: TRBV5-6
cdr3_length: 15
cdr3_nt: TGTGCCAGCAGCTTCGTGATTGCGAGCCAAGAGACCCAGTACTTC
cdr3_aa: CASSFVIASQETQYF

j_call: TRBJ2-7
clone_size: -
d_call: TRBD1
v_call: TRBV5-1
cdr3_length: 20
cdr3_nt: TGCGCCAGCAGCTTGGCCCTGAGACAGGGCGCACCGAAAGACTCCTACGAGCAGTACTTC
cdr3_aa: CASSLALRQGAPKDSYEQYF

j_call: TRBJ2-1
clone_size: -
d_call: TRBD2
v_call: TRBV6-6
cdr3_length: 14
cdr3_nt: TGTGCCAGCACTCTAGCGGGAGTAGGTGATGAGCAGTTCTTC
cdr3_aa: CASTLAGVGDEQFF

j_call: TRBJ2-5
clone_size: -
d_call: TRBD2
v_call: TRBV25-1
cdr3_length: 17
cdr3_nt: TGTGCCAGCAGTGAATATCGAGGACTAGCGCCCCAAGAGACCCAGTACTTC
cdr3_aa: CASSEYRGLAPQETQYF

j_call: TRBJ1-4
clone_size: -
d_call: TRBD1
v_call: TRBV30
cdr3_length: 14
cdr3_nt: TGTGCCTCTGGACAGGGCGCAACTAATGAAAAACTGTTTTTT
cdr3_aa: CASGQGATNEKLFF

j_call: TRBJ2-3
clone_size: -
d_call: -
v_call: TRBV6-2/TRBV6-3
cdr3_length: 14
cdr3_nt: TGTGCCAGCAGTTATGGTCAGGGCTCAGATACGCAGTATTTT
cdr3_aa: CASSYGQGSDTQYF

j_call: TRBJ2-7
clone_size: -
d_call: -
v_call: TRBV19
cdr3_length: 13
cdr3_nt: TGTGCCAGTAGCCAAGGGAGTGACTACGAGCAGTACTTC
cdr3_aa: CASSQGSDYEQYF

j_call: TRBJ1-5
clone_size: few
d_call: TRBD1
v_call: TRBV5-5
cdr3_length: 17
cdr3_nt: TGTGCCAGCAGCTCCGGACAGGATCGGTCGGGCAATCAGCCCCAGCATTTT
cdr3_aa: CASSSGQDRSGNQPQHF

j_call: TRBJ2-7
clone_size: -
d_call: TRBD2
v_call: TRBV29-1
cdr3_length: 13
cdr3_nt: TGCAGCGTTGAAGGTAGCGGGAGCTACGAGCAGTACTTC
cdr3_aa: CSVEGSGSYEQYF

j_call: TRBJ2-1
clone_size: -
d_call: TRBD2
v_call: TRBV5-1
cdr3_length: 15
cdr3_nt: TGCGCCAGCAGCATCCCGGGACTAGGCGATCGGGAGCAGTTCTTC
cdr3_aa: CASSIPGLGDREQFF

j_call: TRBJ1-4
clone_size: -
d_call: TRBD1
v_call: TRBV18
cdr3_length: 15
cdr3_nt: TGTGCCAGCTCACGACAGGGGGCAACTAATGAAAAACTGTTTTTT
cdr3_aa: CASSRQGATNEKLFF

j_call: TRBJ2-1
clone_size: -
d_call: TRBD2
v_call: TRBV10-1
cdr3_length: 16
cdr3_nt: TGCGCCAGCAGTGGAACGGCGGGAGGGAGTAAAGGTGAGCAGTTCTTC
cdr3_aa: CASSGTAGGSKGEQFF

j_call: TRBJ2-3
clone_size: -
d_call: TRBD2
v_call: TRBV27
cdr3_length: 15
cdr3_nt: TGTGCCAGCAGTTTATTGGCGGGAGTCACAGATACGCAGTATTTT
cdr3_aa: CASSLLAGVTDTQYF

j_call: TRBJ2-7
clone_size: -
d_call: -
v_call: TRBV19
cdr3_length: 11
cdr3_nt: TGTGCCAGCCGGGACTCCTACGAGCAGTACTTC
cdr3_aa: CASRDSYEQYF

j_call: TRBJ1-5
clone_size: -
d_call: -
v_call: TRBV6-2/TRBV6-3
cdr3_length: 15
cdr3_nt: TGTGCCAGCAGTTACCCAGGGGCCCAAAATCAGCCCCAGCATTTT
cdr3_aa: CASSYPGAQNQPQHF

j_call: TRBJ1-5
clone_size: -
d_call: TRBD1
v_call: TRBV9
cdr3_length: 18
cdr3_nt: TGTGCCAGCAGCGTAGCCCCTCTACGGGACAGGAAAAATCAGCCCCAGCATTTT
cdr3_aa: CASSVAPLRDRKNQPQHF

j_call: TRBJ1-1
clone_size: -
d_call: -
v_call: TRBV7-9
cdr3_length: 14
cdr3_nt: TGTGCCAGCAGCGATCGAGGGGCGGGAACTGAAGCTTTCTTT
cdr3_aa: CASSDRGAGTEAFF

j_call: TRBJ2-3
clone_size: -
d_call: -
v_call: TRBV12-5
cdr3_length: 17
cdr3_nt: TGTGCTAGTGGTTTGGTATTATCGCGGCAATACACAGATACGCAGTATTTT
cdr3_aa: CASGLVLSRQYTDTQYF

j_call: TRBJ1-2
clone_size: -
d_call: -
v_call: TRBV10-2
cdr3_length: 15
cdr3_nt: TGCGCCAGCAGTGAAGCAGGGTTAGGAAACTATGGCTACACCTTC
cdr3_aa: CASSEAGLGNYGYTF

j_call: TRBJ2-7
clone_size: once
d_call: -
v_call: TRBV12-5
cdr3_length: 14
cdr3_nt: TGTGCTAGTGGTTTGTTCAGGGGAGTTCTTGAGCAGTACTTC
cdr3_aa: CASGLFRGVLEQYF

j_call: TRBJ2-7
clone_size: -
d_call: -
v_call: TRBV11-2
cdr3_length: 15
cdr3_nt: TGTGCCAGCAGCTTAGAACGACAGATAGGCTACGAGCAGTACTTC
cdr3_aa: CASSLERQIGYEQYF

j_call: TRBJ2-7
clone_size: once
d_call: -
v_call: TRBV14
cdr3_length: 15
cdr3_nt: TGTGCCAGCAGCCAAAACACAGGGAGACATGGTGAGCAGTACTTC
cdr3_aa: CASSQNTGRHGEQYF

j_call: TRBJ2-5
clone_size: -
d_call: TRBD2
v_call: TRBV11-2
cdr3_length: 17
cdr3_nt: TGTGCCAGCAGCCTCGGACTAGCGGGAGGAATGCAAGAGACCCAGTACTTC
cdr3_aa: CASSLGLAGGMQETQYF

j_call: TRBJ2-1
clone_size: -
d_call: TRBD2
v_call: TRBV24-1
cdr3_length: 16
cdr3_nt: TGTGCCACCAGTGACACCGGGACTAGCGGCTACAATGAGCAGTTCTTC
cdr3_aa: CATSDTGTSGYNEQFF

j_call: TRBJ1-4
clone_size: -
d_call: TRBD1
v_call: TRBV19
cdr3_length: 14
cdr3_nt: TGTGCCAGTAGTACACAGGGGGTGGATGAAAAACTGTTTTTT
cdr3_aa: CASSTQGVDEKLFF

j_call: TRBJ2-7
clone_size: -
d_call: TRBD2
v_call: TRBV19
cdr3_length: 17
cdr3_nt: TGTGCCAGTAGTATAGGTGGACTAGCGGGAGACTCGTACGAGCAGTACTTC
cdr3_aa: CASSIGGLAGDSYEQYF

j_call: TRBJ1-1
clone_size: -
d_call: -
v_call: TRBV11-2
cdr3_length: 14
cdr3_nt: TGTGCCAGCAGCTTTGAGCCTATGAACACTGAAGCTTTCTTT
cdr3_aa: CASSFEPMNTEAFF

j_call: TRBJ2-3
clone_size: -
d_call: TRBD1
v_call: TRBV24-1
cdr3_length: 14
cdr3_nt: TGTGCCACCGGCGAGGAAAGGGGGCATGTTACGCAGTATTTT
cdr3_aa: CATGEERGHVTQYF

j_call: TRBJ1-5
clone_size: -
d_call: TRBD1
v_call: TRBV2
cdr3_length: 15
cdr3_nt: TGTGCCAGCAGCGGCACAGGGGTTGTCAATCAGCCCCAGCATTTT
cdr3_aa: CASSGTGVVNQPQHF

j_call: TRBJ2-7
clone_size: -
d_call: TRBD2
v_call: TRBV20-1
cdr3_length: 14
cdr3_nt: TGCAGTGCTAGTCCACTAGCGGGAGTGGGTGAGCAGTACTTC
cdr3_aa: CSASPLAGVGEQYF

j_call: TRBJ2-1
clone_size: -
d_call: TRBD2
v_call: TRBV6-5
cdr3_length: 15
cdr3_nt: TGTGCCAGCAGTTACGCGGGACTAACGAAAAATGAGCAGTTCTTC
cdr3_aa: CASSYAGLTKNEQFF

j_call: TRBJ1-4
clone_size: -
d_call: TRBD1
v_call: TRBV19
cdr3_length: 15
cdr3_nt: TGTGCCAGTAGTACCCTACAGGGGGGAGGTGAAAAACTGTTTTTT
cdr3_aa: CASSTLQGGGEKLFF

j_call: TRBJ2-2
clone_size: few
d_call: TRBD2
v_call: TRBV20-1
cdr3_length: 14
cdr3_nt: TGCAGTGCTAGTCTAGCGGGGAACACCGGGGAGCTGTTTTTT
cdr3_aa: CSASLAGNTGELFF

j_call: TRBJ2-1
clone_size: once
d_call: TRBD2
v_call: TRBV7-2
cdr3_length: 14
cdr3_nt: TGTGCCAGCAGCTTTTTGACTAGCTCTAATGAGCAGTTCTTC
cdr3_aa: CASSFLTSSNEQFF

j_call: TRBJ2-1
clone_size: -
d_call: TRBD2
v_call: TRBV6-6
cdr3_length: 13
cdr3_nt: TGTGCCAGCACCCCACTAGCGGGAGGTGAGCAGTTCTTC
cdr3_aa: CASTPLAGGEQFF

j_call: TRBJ2-1
clone_size: -
d_call: TRBD2
v_call: TRBV7-2
cdr3_length: 15
cdr3_nt: TGTGCCAGCAGACCCCAGGGCGGGAGTAGGAGTGAGCAGTTCTTC
cdr3_aa: CASRPQGGSRSEQFF